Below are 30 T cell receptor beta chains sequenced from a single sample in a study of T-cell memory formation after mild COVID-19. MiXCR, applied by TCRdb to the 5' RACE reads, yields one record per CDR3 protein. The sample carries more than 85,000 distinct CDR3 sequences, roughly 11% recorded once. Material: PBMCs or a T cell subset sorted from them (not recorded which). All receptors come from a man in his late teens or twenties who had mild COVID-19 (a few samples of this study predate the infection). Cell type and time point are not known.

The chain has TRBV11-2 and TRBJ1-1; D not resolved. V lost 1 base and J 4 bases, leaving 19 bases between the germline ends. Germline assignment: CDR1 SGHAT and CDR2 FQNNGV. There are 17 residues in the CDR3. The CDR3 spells CASSLVFVRGLGTEAFF. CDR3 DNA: TGTGCCAGCAGCTTAGTGTTCGTAAGAGGGCTGGGCACTGAAGCTTTCTTT.

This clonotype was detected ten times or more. The CDR3 protein is CASSWRLEADNEQFF. The CDR3 DNA reads as TGCGCCAGCAGCTGGAGACTCGAAGCAGACAATGAGCAGTTCTTC. The chain combines TRBV5-1 with TRBJ2-1, with D uncertain. Trimming stripped 3 bases from V and 5 bases from J, with 15 bases between. The CDR3 length is 15 residues. Germline V lookup: CDR1 SGHRS, CDR2 YFSETQ.

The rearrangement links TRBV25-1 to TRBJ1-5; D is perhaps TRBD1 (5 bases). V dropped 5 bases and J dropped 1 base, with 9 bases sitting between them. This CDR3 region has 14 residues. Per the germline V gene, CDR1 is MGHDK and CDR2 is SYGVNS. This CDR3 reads CASSYEGSNQPQHF. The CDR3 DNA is TGTGCCAGCAGTTATGAGGGGAGCAATCAGCCCCAGCATTTT.

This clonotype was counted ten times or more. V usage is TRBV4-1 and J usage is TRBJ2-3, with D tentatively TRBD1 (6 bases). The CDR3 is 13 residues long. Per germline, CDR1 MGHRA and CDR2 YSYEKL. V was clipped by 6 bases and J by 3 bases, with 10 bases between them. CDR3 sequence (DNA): TGCGCCAGCAGGACAGGTGGGACAGATACGCAGTATTTT. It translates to CASRTGGTDTQYF.

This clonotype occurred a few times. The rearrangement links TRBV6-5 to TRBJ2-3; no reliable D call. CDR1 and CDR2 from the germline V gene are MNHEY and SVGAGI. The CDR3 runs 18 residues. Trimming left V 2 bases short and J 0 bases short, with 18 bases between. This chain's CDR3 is CASSYGMLGDFSTDTQYF. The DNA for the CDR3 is TGTGCCAGCAGTTACGGAATGCTAGGTGACTTTAGCACAGATACGCAGTATTTT.

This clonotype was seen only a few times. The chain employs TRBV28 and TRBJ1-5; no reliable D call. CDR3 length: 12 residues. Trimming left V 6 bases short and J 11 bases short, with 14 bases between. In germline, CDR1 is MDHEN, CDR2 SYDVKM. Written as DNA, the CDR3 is TGTGCCAGCAGCCTTCAATTGGGTGCCCAGCATTTT. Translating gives CASSLQLGAQHF. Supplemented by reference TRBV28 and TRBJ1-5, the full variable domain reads DVKVTQSSRYLVKRTGEKVFLECVQDMDHENMFWYRQDPGLGLRLIYFSYDVKMKEKGDIPEGYSVSREKKERFSLILESASTNQTSMYLCASSLQLGAQHFGDGTRLSIL.

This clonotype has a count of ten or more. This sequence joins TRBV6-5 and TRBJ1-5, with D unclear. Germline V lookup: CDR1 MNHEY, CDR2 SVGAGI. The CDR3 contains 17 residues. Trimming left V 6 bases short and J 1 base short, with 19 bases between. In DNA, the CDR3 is TGTGCCAGCAGCTATTCCTACCCCCCGTCGAGCAATCAGCCCCAGCATTTT. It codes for CASSYSYPPSSNQPQHF.

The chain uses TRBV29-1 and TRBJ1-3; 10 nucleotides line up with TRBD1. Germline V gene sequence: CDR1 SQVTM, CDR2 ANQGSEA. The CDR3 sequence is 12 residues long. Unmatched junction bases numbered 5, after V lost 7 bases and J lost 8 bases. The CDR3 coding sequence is TGCAGCGCCGGACAGGGGGAGCACACCATATATTTT. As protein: CSAGQGEHTIYF.

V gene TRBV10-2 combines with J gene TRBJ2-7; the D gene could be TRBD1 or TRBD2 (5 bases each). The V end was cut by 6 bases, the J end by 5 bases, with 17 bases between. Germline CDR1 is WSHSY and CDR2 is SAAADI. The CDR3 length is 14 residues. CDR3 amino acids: CASSLTGTTDEQYV. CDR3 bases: TGCGCCAGCAGCCTGACGGGGACGACCGACGAGCAGTACGTC.

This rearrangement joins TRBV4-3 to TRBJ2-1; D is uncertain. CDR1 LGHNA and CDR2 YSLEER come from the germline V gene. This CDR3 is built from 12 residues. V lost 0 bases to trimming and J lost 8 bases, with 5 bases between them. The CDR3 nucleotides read TGCGCCAGCAGCCAAGATGGATATGAGCAGTTCTTC. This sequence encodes CASSQDGYEQFF.

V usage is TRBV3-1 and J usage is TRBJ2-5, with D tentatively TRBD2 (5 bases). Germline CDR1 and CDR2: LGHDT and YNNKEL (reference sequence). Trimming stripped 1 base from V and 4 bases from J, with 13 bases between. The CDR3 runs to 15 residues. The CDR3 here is CASSQVNRGGETQYF. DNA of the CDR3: TGTGCCAGCAGCCAAGTTAACAGAGGAGGAGAGACCCAGTACTTC.

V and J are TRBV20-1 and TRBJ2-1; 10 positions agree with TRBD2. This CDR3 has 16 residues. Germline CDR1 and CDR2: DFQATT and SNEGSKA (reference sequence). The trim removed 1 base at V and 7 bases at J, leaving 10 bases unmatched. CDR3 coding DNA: TGCAGTGCTAGAGCCCCCCAGCGGGGGGGCAAGAATGAGCAGTTCTTC. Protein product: CSARAPQRGGKNEQFF.

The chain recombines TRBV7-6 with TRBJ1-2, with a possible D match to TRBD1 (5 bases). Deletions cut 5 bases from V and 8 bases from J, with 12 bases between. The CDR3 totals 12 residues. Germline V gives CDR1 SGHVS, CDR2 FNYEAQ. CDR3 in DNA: TGTGCCAGCAGCCCACGGGGGGAGGGCTACACCTTC. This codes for CASSPRGEGYTF.

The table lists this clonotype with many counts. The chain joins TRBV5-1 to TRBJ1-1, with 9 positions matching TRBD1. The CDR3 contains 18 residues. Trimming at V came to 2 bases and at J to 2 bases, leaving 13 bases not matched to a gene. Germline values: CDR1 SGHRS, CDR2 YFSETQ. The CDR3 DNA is TGCGCCAGCAGCTTTGACTTCCGGGACAGGGAACTTAACACTGAAGCTTTCTTT. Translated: CASSFDFRDRELNTEAFF.

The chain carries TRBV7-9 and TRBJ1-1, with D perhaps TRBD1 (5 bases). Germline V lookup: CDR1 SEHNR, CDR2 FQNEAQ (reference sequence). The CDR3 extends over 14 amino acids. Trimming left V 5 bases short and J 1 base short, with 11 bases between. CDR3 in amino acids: CASSPGRTNTEAFF. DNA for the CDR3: TGTGCCAGCAGCCCGGGACGTACGAACACTGAAGCTTTCTTT.

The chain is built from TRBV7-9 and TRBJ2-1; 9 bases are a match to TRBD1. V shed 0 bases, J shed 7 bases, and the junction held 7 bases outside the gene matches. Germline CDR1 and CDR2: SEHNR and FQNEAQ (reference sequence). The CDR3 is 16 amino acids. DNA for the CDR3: TGTGCCAGCAGCTTAGCTAATACAGGGGGCAGGAATGAGCAGTTCTTC. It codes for CASSLANTGGRNEQFF.

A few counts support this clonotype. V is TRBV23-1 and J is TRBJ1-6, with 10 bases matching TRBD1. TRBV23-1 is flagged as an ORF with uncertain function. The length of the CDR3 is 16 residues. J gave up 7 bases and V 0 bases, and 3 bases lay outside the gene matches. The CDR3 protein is CASSQSRGQGNSPLHF. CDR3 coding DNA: TGCGCCAGCAGTCAATCTAGGGGACAGGGGAATTCACCCCTCCACTTT.

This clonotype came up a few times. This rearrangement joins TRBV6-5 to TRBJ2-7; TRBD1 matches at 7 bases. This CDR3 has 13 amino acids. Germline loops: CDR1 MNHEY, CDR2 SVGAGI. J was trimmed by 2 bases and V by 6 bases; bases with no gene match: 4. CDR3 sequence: CASSRDSPYEQYF. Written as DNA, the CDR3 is TGTGCCAGCAGCCGGGACAGTCCCTACGAGCAGTACTTC.

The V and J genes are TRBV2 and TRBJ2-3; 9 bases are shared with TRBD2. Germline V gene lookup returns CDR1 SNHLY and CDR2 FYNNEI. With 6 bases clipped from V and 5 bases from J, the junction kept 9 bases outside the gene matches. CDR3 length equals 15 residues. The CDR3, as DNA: TGTGCCAGCAGGCCAAGCGGGGGGAGGGTAGATACGCAGTATTTT. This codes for CASRPSGGRVDTQYF.

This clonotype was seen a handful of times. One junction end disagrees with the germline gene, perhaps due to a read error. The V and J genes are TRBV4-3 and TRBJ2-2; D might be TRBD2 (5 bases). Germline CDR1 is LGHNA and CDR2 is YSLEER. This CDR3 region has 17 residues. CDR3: CASSQEGQIGYTGELFF. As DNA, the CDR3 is TGCGCCAGCAGTCAAGAGGGCCAAATCGGGTACACCGGGGAGCTGTTTTTT.

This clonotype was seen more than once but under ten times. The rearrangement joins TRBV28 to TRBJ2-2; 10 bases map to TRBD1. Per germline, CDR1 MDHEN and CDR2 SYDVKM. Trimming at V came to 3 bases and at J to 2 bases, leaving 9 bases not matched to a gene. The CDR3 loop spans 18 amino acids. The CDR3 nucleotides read TGTGCCAGCAGTTTTCGTTTTTGGGACAGGGGAAACACCGGGGAGCTGTTTTTT. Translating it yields CASSFRFWDRGNTGELFF.

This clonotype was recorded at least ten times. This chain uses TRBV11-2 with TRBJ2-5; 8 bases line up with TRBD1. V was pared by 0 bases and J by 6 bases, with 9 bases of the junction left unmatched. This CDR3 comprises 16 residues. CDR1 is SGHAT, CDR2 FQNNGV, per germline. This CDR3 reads CASSLEHRGMSQTQYF. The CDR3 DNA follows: TGTGCCAGCAGCTTAGAACACAGGGGGATGTCTCAGACCCAGTACTTC.

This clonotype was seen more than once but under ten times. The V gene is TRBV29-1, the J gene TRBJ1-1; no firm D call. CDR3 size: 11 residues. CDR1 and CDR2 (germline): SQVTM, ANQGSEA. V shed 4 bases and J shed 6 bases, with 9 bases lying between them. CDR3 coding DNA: TGCAGCGTTGGGTGGACCGCTGAAGCTTTCTTT. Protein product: CSVGWTAEAFF.

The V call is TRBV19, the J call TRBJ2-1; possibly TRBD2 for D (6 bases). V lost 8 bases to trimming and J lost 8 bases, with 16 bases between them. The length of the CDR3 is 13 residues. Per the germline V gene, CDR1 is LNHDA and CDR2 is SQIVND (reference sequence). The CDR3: CASGWGGDDEQFF. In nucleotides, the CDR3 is TGTGCCAGTGGATGGGGCGGGGACGATGAGCAGTTCTTC.

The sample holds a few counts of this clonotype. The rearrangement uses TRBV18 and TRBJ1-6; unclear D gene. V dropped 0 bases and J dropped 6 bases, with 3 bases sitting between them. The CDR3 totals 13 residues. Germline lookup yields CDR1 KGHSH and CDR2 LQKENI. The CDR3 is CASSPPPNSPLHF. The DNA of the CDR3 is TGTGCCAGCTCACCACCGCCTAATTCACCCCTCCACTTT.

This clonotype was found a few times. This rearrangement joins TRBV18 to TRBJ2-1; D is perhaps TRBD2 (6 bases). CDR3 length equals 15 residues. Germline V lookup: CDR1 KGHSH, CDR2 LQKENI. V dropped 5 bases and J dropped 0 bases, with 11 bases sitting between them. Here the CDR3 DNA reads TGTGCCAGCTCAGGGGACGGGAGCTCCTACAATGAGCAGTTCTTC. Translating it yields CASSGDGSSYNEQFF. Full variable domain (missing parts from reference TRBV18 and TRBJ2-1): NAGVMQNPRHLVRRRGQEARLRCSPMKGHSHVYWYRQLPEEGLKFMVYLQKENIIDESGMPKERFSAEFPKEGPSILRIQQVVRGDSAAYFCASSGDGSSYNEQFFGPGTRLTVL.

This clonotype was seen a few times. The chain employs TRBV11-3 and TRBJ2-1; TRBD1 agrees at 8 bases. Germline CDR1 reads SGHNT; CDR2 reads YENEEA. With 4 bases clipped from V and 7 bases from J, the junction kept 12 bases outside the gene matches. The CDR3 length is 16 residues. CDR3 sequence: CASSSRTGFRRNEQFF. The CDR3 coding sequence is TGTGCCAGCAGCTCCCGGACAGGGTTTCGTAGGAATGAGCAGTTCTTC.

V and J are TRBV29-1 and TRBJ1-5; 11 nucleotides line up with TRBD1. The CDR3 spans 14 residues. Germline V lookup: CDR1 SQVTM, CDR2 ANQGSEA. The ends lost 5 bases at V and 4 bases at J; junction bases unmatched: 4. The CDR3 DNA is TGCAGCGTTCGGACAGGGGGCGCAAATCAGCCCCAGCATTTT. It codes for CSVRTGGANQPQHF.

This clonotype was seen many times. CDR3 in amino acids: CSAGKTGTTYEQYV. CDR3 in DNA: TGCAGTGCTGGTAAGACCGGGACAACGTACGAGCAGTACGTC. This sequence joins TRBV20-1 and TRBJ2-7, with D possibly matching TRBD1 (6 bases). Trimming took 5 bases from V and 4 from J, leaving 18 bases between them. This CDR3 comprises 14 residues. Per germline, CDR1 DFQATT and CDR2 SNEGSKA (reference sequence).

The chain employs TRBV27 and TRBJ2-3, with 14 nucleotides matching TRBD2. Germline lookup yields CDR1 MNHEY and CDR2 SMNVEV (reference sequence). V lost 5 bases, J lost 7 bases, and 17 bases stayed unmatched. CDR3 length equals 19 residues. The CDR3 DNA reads TGTGCCAGCAGTCCAGTCCCCGTCGAGACTAGCGGGGGGGTAAATACGCAGTATTTT. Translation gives CASSPVPVETSGGVNTQYF.